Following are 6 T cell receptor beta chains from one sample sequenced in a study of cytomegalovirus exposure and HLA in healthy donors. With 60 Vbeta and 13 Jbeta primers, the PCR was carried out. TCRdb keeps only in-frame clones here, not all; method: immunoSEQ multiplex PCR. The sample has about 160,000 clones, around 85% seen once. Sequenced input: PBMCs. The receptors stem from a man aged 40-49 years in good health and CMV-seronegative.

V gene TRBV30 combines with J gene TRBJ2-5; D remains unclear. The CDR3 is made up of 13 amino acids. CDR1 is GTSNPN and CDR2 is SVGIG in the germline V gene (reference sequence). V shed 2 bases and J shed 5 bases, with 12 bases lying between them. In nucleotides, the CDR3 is TGTGCCTGGAGTACACCCCTCAGGGAGACCCAGTACTTC. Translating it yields CAWSTPLRETQYF. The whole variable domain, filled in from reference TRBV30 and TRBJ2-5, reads SQTIHQWPATLVQPVGSPLSLECTVEGTSNPNLYWYRQAAGRGLQLLFYSVGIGQISSEVPQNLSASRPQDRQFILSSKKLLLSDSGFYLCAWSTPLRETQYFGPGTRLLVL.

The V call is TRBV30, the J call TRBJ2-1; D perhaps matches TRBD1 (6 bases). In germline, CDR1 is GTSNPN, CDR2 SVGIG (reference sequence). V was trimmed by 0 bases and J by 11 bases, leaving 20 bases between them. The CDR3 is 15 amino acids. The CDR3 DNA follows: TGTGCCTGGAGTGTACTAGGTCGGCAAACAGGGAAGCAGTTCTTC. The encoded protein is CAWSVLGRQTGKQFF.

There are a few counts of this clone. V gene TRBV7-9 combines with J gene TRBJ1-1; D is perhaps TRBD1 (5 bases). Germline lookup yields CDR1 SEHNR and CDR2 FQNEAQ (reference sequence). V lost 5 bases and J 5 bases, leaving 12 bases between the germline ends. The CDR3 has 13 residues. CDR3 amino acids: CASSQQGVTEAFF. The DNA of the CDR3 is TGTGCCAGCAGCCAACAAGGGGTGACTGAAGCTTTCTTT.

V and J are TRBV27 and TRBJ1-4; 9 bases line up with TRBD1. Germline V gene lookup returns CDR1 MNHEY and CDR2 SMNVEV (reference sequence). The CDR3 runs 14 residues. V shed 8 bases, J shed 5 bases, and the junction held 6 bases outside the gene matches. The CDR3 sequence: CASSWTGENEKLFF. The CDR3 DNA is TGTGCCAGCTCGTGGACAGGGGAGAATGAAAAACTGTTTTTT.

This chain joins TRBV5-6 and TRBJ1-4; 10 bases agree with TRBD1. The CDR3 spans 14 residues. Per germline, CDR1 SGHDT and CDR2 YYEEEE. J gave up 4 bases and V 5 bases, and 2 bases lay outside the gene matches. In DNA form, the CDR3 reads TGTGCCAGCAGGGGGACAGGGGATAATGAAAAACTGTTTTTT. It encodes CASRGTGDNEKLFF.

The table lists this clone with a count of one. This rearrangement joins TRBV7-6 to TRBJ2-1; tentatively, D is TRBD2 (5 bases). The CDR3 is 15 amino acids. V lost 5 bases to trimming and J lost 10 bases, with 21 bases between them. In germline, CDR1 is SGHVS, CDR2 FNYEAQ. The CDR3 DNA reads TGTGCCAGCAGCCCGCCGGGTACAGCTGAGGGCGAGCAGTTCTTC. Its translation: CASSPPGTAEGEQFF.